This TCR beta chain was identified during a study of lymphopenia after photon versus proton radiotherapy. The study's findings and limits: Authors raise, but do not show, better survival with proton therapy.

TCRdb keeps only in-frame clones here, not all; method: immunoSEQ multiplex PCR. Here the sample spans about 58,000 clones, about four fifths being singletons. As concerns this clone: Its antigen is undetermined.

The CDR3 loop spans 15 amino acids. V lost 3 bases to trimming and J lost 0 bases, with 11 bases between them. Germline assignment: CDR1 SGHRS and CDR2 YFSETQ. V and J are TRBV5-1 and TRBJ2-3, with D unclear. The clonotype was recovered from a man aged 60 to 75 with pancreatic cancer. Source: peripheral blood, taken from a patient treated with proton-based radiotherapy. CDR3 sequence reads: CASSYDFTSTDTQYF. CDR3 nucleotides: TGCGCCAGCAGCTACGACTTTACTAGCACAGATACGCAGTATTTT.